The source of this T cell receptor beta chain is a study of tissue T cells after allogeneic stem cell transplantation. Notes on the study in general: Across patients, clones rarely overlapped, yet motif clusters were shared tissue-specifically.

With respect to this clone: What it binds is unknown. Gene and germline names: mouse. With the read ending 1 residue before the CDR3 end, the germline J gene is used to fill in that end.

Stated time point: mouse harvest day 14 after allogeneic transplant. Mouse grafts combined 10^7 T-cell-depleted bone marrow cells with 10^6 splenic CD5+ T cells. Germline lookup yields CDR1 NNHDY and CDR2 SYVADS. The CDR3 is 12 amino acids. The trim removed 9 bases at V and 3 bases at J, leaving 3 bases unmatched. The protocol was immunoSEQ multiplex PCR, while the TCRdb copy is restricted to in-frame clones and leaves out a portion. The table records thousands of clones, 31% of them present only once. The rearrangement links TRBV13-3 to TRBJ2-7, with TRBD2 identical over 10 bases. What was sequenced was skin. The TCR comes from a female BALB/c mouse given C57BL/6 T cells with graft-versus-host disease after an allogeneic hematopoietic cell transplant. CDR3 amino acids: CAKLGGDYEQYF. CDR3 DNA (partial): TGTGCCAAACTGGGGGGGGACTATGAACAGTAC.